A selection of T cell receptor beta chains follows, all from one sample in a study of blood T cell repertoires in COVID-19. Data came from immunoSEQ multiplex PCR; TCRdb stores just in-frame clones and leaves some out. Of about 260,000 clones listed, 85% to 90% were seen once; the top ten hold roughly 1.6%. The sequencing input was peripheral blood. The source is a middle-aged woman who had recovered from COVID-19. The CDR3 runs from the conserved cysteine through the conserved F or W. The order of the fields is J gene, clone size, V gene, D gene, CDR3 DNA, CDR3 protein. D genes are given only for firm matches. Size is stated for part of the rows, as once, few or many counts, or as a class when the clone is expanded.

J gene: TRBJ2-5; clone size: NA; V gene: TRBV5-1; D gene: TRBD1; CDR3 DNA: TGCGCCAGCAGCTGGGGACAGCCGCTCGAGACCCAGTACTTC; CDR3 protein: CASSWGQPLETQYF
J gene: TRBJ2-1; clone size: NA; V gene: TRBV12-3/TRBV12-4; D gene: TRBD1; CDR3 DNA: TGTGCCAGCAGTCACCTACAGGGGAATGAGCAGTTCTTC; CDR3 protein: CASSHLQGNEQFF
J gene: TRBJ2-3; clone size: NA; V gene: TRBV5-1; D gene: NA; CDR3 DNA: TGCGCCAGCAAGACCCTCCCGGGGAGCACAGATACGCAGTATTTT; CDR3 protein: CASKTLPGSTDTQYF
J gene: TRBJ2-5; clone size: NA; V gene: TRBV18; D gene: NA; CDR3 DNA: TGTGCCAGCTCACGTCAACCCTCGGGGGAGACCCAGTACTTC; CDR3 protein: CASSRQPSGETQYF
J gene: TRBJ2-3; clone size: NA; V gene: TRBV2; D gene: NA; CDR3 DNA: TGTGCCAGCAGTGAAGGTTTAGGGACACAGCAGTATTTT; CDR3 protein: CASSEGLGTQQYF
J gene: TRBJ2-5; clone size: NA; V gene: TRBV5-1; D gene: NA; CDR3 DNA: TGCGCCAGCAGCTTGGAAGCGTCACTGGGGACCCAGTACTTC; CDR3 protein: CASSLEASLGTQYF
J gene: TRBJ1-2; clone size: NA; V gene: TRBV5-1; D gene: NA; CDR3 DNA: TGCGCCAGCAGCGAGGAGGGCGGATACTATGGCTACACCTTC; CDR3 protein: CASSEEGGYYGYTF
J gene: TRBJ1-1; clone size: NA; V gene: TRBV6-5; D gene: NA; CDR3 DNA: TGTGCCAGCAGTTCCTTAAATTCGGACACTGAAGCTTTCTTT; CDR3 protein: CASSSLNSDTEAFF
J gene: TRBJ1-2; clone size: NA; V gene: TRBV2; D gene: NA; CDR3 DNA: TGTGCCAGCAGTGAGGGAGGTGGCTACACCTTC; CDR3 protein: CASSEGGGYTF
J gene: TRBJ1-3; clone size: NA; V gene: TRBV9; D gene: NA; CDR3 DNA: TGTGCCAGCAGCGTGGGACACGGCATAGACACCATATATTTT; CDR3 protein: CASSVGHGIDTIYF
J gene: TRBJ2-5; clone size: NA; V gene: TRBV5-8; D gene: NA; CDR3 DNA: TGTGCCAGCAGCCCCCGCTGGCCCGACCAAGAGACCCAGTACTTC; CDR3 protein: CASSPRWPDQETQYF
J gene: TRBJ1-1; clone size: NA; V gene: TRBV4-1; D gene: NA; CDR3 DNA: TGCGCCAGCAGCCCCAGGACAGCGAACACTGAAGCTTTCTTT; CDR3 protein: CASSPRTANTEAFF
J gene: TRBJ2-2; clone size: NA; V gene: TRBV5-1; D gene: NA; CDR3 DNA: TGCGCCAGCAGCTTGGGGGGGGCGAACACCGGGGAGCTGTTTTTT; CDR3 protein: CASSLGGANTGELFF
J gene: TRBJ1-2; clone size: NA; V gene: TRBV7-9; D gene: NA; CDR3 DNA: TGTGCCAGCAGCTTAGGAGTTTTCACGGGGGTGCGGGGGAGCGGCTACACCTTC; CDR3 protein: CASSLGVFTGVRGSGYTF
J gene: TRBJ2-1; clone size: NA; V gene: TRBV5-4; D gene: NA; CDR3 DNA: TGTGCCAGCAGCGTCGGGGTGCATTACAATGAGCAGTTCTTC; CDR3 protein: CASSVGVHYNEQFF
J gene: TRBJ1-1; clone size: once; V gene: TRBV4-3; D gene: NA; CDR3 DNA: TGCGCCAGCAGCCAAGGCGGTGGATTGCCGAACACTGAAGCTTTCTTT; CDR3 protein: CASSQGGGLPNTEAFF
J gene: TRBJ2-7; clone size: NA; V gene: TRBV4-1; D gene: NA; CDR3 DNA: TGCGCCAGCAGCCTATCCCAGGGGTACGAGCAGTACTTC; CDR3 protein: CASSLSQGYEQYF
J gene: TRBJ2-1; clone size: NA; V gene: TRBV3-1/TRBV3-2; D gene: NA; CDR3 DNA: TGTGCCAGCAGCCGCCACCCCTTCTCTAGCGACGTATACAATGAGCAGTTCTTC; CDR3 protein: CASSRHPFSSDVYNEQFF
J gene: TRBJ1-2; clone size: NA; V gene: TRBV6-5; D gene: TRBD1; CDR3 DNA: TGTGCCAGCAGTCTTACCGGGACAGACTATGGCTACACCTTC; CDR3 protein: CASSLTGTDYGYTF
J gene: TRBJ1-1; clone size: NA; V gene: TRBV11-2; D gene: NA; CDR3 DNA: TGTGCCAGCAGCTTTTTAGGGTGGGGAGCGAACACTGAAGCTTTCTTT; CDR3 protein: CASSFLGWGANTEAFF
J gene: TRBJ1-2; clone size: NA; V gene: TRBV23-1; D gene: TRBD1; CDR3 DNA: TGCGCCAGCATCCCTCGGACAGGGGGCAGCTATGGCTACACCTTC; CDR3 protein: CASIPRTGGSYGYTF
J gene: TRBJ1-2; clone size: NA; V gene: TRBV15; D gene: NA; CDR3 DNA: TGTGCCACCAGCTTCTTCAGCCAGGGGGGCTACACCTTC; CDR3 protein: CATSFFSQGGYTF
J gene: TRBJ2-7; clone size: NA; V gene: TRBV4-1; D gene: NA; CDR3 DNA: TGCGCCAGCAGCCAAGGGACCCAGGGGAACTACGAGCAGTACTTC; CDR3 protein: CASSQGTQGNYEQYF
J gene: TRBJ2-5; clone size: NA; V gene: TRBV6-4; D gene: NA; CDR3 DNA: TGTGCCAGCAGCCGCCGGGGACTTCCCCAAGAGACCCAGTACTTC; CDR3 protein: CASSRRGLPQETQYF
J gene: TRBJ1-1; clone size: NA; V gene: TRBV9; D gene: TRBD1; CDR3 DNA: TGTGCCAGCGTGGGACAGACGAACACTGAAGCTTTCTTT; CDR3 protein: CASVGQTNTEAFF
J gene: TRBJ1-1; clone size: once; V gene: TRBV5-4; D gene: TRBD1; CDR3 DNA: TGTGCCAGCAGCTCCCAATTGCTTGACAGGGCCGCTGAAGCTTTCTTT; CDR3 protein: CASSSQLLDRAAEAFF
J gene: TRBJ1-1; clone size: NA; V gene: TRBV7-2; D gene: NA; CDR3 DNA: TGTGCCAGCAGCTCGGACAGCGCGACATACACTGAAGCTTTCTTT; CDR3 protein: CASSSDSATYTEAFF
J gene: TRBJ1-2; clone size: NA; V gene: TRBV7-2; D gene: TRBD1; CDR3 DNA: TGTGCCAGCCGCTTTCGGGTTGGGACAGGGCTAGGTGGCTACACCTTC; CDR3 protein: CASRFRVGTGLGGYTF
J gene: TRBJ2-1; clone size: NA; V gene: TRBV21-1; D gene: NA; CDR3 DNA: TGTGCCAGCAGCCCCATGACAGACAATGAGCAGTTCTTC; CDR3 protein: CASSPMTDNEQFF
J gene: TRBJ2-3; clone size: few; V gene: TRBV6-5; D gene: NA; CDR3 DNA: TGTGCCAGCACCAGGGGGGTGACGACAGATACGCAGTATTTT; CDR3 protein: CASTRGVTTDTQYF
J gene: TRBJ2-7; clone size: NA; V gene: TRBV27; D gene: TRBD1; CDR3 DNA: TGTGCCAGCAGTTTCGGGACAGGAGTCTACGAGCAGTACTTC; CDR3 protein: CASSFGTGVYEQYF
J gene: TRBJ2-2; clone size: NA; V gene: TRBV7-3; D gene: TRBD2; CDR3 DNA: TGTGCCAGCAGCTCTTCCGGGACTAGCGGAACAAACACCGGGGAGCTGTTTTTT; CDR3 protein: CASSSSGTSGTNTGELFF
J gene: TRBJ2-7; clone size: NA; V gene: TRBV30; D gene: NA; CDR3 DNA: TGTGCCTGGAGTGCGAGCTCCTACGAGCAGTACTTC; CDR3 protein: CAWSASSYEQYF
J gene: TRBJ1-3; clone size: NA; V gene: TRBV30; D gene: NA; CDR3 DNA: TGTGCCTGGAGGCACCCCCGTGTGACTAGCTCTGGAAACACCATATATTTT; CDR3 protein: CAWRHPRVTSSGNTIYF
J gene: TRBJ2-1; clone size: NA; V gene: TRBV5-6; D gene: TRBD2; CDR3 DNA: TGTGCCAGCAGCTTGGACCCGGGGAGGGTCAATGAGCAGTTCTTC; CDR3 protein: CASSLDPGRVNEQFF
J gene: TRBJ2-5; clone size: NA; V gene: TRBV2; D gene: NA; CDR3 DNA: TGTGCCAGCAGTGAGAGTAGCGACCAAGAGACCCAGTACTTC; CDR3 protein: CASSESSDQETQYF
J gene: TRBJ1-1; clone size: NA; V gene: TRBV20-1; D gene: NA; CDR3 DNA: TGCAGTGCGTCGGGGAACACTGAAGCTTTCTTT; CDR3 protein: CSASGNTEAFF
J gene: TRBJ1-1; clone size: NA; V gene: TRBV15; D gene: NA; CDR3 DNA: TGTGCCACCAGCAGAGCGCAGGGTGTTGAAGCTTTCTTT; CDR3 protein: CATSRAQGVEAFF
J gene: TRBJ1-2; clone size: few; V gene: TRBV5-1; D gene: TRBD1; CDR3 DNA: TGCGCCAGCAGCTTGGAGGGGGCTAGGTATGGCTACACCTTC; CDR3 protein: CASSLEGARYGYTF
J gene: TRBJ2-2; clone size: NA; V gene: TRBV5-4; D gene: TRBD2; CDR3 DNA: TGTGCCAGCAGCTTGGCGGGGGGGAACACCGGGGAGCTGTTTTTT; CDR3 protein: CASSLAGGNTGELFF
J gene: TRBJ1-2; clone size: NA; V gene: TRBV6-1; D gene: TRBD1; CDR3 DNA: TGTGCCAGCAGTGAGACAGGGGGCTCCTTTAACTATGGCTACACCTTC; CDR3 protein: CASSETGGSFNYGYTF
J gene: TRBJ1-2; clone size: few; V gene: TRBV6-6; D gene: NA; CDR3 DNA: TGTGCCAGCAGTTCCAGCGGGGGATACTATGGCTACACCTTC; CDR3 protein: CASSSSGGYYGYTF
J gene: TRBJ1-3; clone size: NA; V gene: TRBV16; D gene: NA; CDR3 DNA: TGTGCCAGCAGCCAATCCCCAGGGAGGAACACCATATATTTT; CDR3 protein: CASSQSPGRNTIYF
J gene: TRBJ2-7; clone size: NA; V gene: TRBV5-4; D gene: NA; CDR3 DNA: TGTGCCAGCAGCTTAGGACAGAGCTACGAGCAGTACTTC; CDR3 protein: CASSLGQSYEQYF
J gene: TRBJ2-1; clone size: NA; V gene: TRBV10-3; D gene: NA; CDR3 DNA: TGTGCCATCAGTGAGCAGGGAATCCGGGAGCAGTTCTTC; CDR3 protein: CAISEQGIREQFF
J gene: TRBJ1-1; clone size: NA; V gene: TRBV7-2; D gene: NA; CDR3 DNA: TGTGCCAGCAGCTTCTACTTGGTCATGAACACTGAAGCTTTCTTT; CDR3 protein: CASSFYLVMNTEAFF
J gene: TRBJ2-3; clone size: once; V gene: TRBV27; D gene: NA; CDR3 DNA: TGTGCCAGCAGCCTCTGGGGGGAGGCAGATACGCAGTATTTT; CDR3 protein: CASSLWGEADTQYF
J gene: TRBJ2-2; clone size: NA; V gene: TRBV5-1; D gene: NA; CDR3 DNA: TGCGCCAGCAGCTTGGGGCGGGGGCCCGGGGAGCTGTTTTTT; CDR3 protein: CASSLGRGPGELFF
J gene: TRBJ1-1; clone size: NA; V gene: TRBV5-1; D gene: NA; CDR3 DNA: TGCGCCAGCAGTCAGGGGATGAACACTGAAGCTTTCTTT; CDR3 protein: CASSQGMNTEAFF